This T cell receptor (beta chain) was recovered during a study of T cells in Graves' hyperthyroidism and ophthalmopathy. RNA transcripts served as the template for amplifying TCR beta CDR3 regions. In the first-round RT-PCR of the TCR CDR3, the HTBI primer set was used. TCRdb fed the multiplex PCR reads into MiXCR, producing one record per CDR3 protein. The data hold some 270,000 distinct CDR3 sequences, with approximately 15% observed a single time. Germline V gene lookup returns CDR1 DFQATT and CDR2 SNEGSKA (reference sequence). This CDR3 spans 14 amino acids. V gave up 3 bases and J gave up 5 bases; unmatched junction bases: 7. Over 18 months, lack of ophthalmopathy progression marked Graves' hyperthyroidism as stable. Diagnosis of hyperthyroidism was new in patients aged 18 to 65, and its duration was under 2 months. This clonotype has at least ten counts.

The sequence came from a woman aged 40-49 years with Graves' hyperthyroidism. The chain employs TRBV20-1 and TRBJ2-5, with 9 bases lining up with TRBD1. The sample consisted of blood. The CDR3 sequence is CSASTKQGAETQYF. CDR3 coding DNA: TGCAGTGCTAGCACCAAACAGGGGGCGGAGACCCAGTACTTC.